These T cell receptor beta chains were read from a single sample in a study of CD8 T cells in Susac syndrome. MiXCR, run by TCRdb on the immunoSEQ multiplex PCR reads, gives a single entry per CDR3 protein. The sample comprises 150,000 to 200,000 distinct CDR3 sequences, about 91% of which are singletons, and under 0.085% rests with the top ten. The sample taken for sequencing was CD4+ T cells from PBMCs. The receptors stem from a human donor in good health. Both conserved end residues are part of each CDR3. A D gene is named only where the DNA matches it firmly. Clone size is given for some rows only: seen once, a few or many times, or a class if the clone is expanded.

V gene,clone size,D gene,J gene,CDR3 protein,CDR3 DNA
TRBV3-1,NA,TRBD2,TRBJ2-1,CASSRLRRLATYNEQFF,TGTGCCAGCAGCCGTCTCCGTCGACTAGCAACCTACAATGAGCAGTTCTTC
TRBV7-9,NA,NA,TRBJ1-1,CASSAPGRNTEAFF,TGTGCCAGCAGCGCTCCGGGCAGAAACACTGAAGCTTTCTTT
TRBV28,NA,TRBD1,TRBJ2-6,CASSRQDRVLTF,TGTGCCAGCAGTCGGCAGGACAGGGTCCTGACTTTC
TRBV7-2,NA,NA,TRBJ2-2,CASGRAFGELFF,TGTGCCAGCGGAAGAGCATTCGGGGAGCTGTTTTTT
TRBV18,NA,TRBD2,TRBJ2-1,CASSPLGLAGGMNEQFF,TGTGCCAGCTCACCCTTGGGACTAGCGGGAGGCATGAATGAGCAGTTCTTC
TRBV29-1,NA,NA,TRBJ1-1,CSVEPGWGMKTEAFF,TGCAGCGTTGAGCCCGGGTGGGGGATGAAAACTGAAGCTTTCTTT
TRBV9,NA,TRBD1,TRBJ1-3,CASSAGTAGPSGNTIYF,TGTGCCAGCAGCGCGGGGACAGCAGGCCCCTCTGGAAACACCATATATTTT
TRBV30,NA,TRBD2,TRBJ2-7,CAWTRLAGGTYEQYF,TGTGCCTGGACCAGACTAGCGGGAGGCACCTACGAGCAGTACTTC
TRBV11-3,NA,NA,TRBJ2-2,CASSLVPTGELFF,TGTGCCAGCAGCTTAGTACCCACCGGGGAGCTGTTTTTT
TRBV5-6,NA,TRBD2,TRBJ2-5,CASSLASGGETQYF,TGTGCCAGCAGCTTGGCCTCGGGAGGAGAGACCCAGTACTTC
TRBV30,once,NA,TRBJ2-1,CAWAGRRGASVGEQFF,TGTGCCTGGGCGGGACGGAGGGGGGCCTCGGTGGGTGAGCAGTTCTTC
TRBV29-1,NA,TRBD2,TRBJ2-1,CSAGGRPGGEQFF,TGCAGCGCCGGCGGGAGGCCGGGGGGTGAGCAGTTCTTC
TRBV5-1,NA,NA,TRBJ2-1,CASSEQGGAYNEQFF,TGCGCCAGCAGCGAACAGGGTGGGGCCTACAATGAGCAGTTCTTC
TRBV6-2/TRBV6-3,few,NA,TRBJ1-1,CASSLEYTEAFF,TGTGCCAGCAGTTTAGAGTACACTGAAGCTTTCTTT
TRBV7-2,NA,TRBD2,TRBJ2-5,CASSLAVLAGGRGETQYF,TGTGCCAGCAGCTTAGCAGTTCTAGCGGGGGGACGAGGAGAGACCCAGTACTTC
TRBV20-1,NA,NA,TRBJ2-6,CSARIQGSGANVLTF,TGCAGTGCTAGAATACAGGGCTCTGGGGCCAACGTCCTGACTTTC